This paragraph covers one T cell receptor beta chain sequence. Antigen: not known. This sample is drawn from a study of beta chain features in type 1 diabetes. Study background: All samples combined gave roughly 100,000,000 sorted cells for examination. The study's findings and limits: People with Type 1 diabetes carried modestly yet significantly shorter TCRB CDR3s in all four CD4+ subsets.

The CDR3 is 13 residues long. The V and J ends lost 5 bases and 2 bases respectively, with 8 bases between them. Germline V gene lookup returns CDR1 PRHDT and CDR2 FYEKMQ (reference sequence). The whole isolated RNA underwent reverse transcription, so sequencing captured expressed TCRB transcripts. Assay used: immunoSEQ multiplex PCR; TCRdb lists only in-frame clones, some missing. The table includes under 300,000 clones, roughly 17% detected once. CD45RO/CCR7/CD25/CD127/CD95/CD27 separated CD4+ naive, central memory, regulatory and stem cell-like memory cells by sorting. Material for sequencing was naive CD4+ T cells from blood. This chain joins TRBV13 and TRBJ2-3; D gene ambiguous. This receptor was obtained from a man aged 25-40 years with type 1 diabetes. The CDR3 nucleotides are TGTGCCAGCAGCCTTGCTTACACAGATACGCAGTATTTT. Translation: CASSLAYTDTQYF. The full variable domain, in which reference TRBV13 and TRBJ2-3 provide the parts outside the CDR3, is AAGVIQSPRHLIKEKRETATLKCYPIPRHDTVYWYQQGPGQDPQFLISFYEKMQSDKGSIPDRFSAQQFSDYHSELNMSSLELGDSALYFCASSLAYTDTQYFGPGTRLTVL.